This T cell receptor beta chain was identified during a study of blood T cell repertoires in COVID-19 (TCRdb year 2020). Study-level background: Collaborator samples came from the United States, Italy and Spain and covered acute and convalescent phases of COVID-19. Subjects who had been exposed to COVID-19, were actively infected with it, or had recovered from it provided the deeply sampled blood TCRbeta repertoires that made up the dataset. The samples were drawn from the first 160 participants of the ongoing ImmuneRACE study and from 1,254 subjects provided by 6 global collaborators. Where available, HLA class I and class II types were obtained from metadata supplied by the sample provider rather than from assay-based typing. The repertoires were released in a freely available public database meant as a resource for research on the immune response to SARS-CoV-2. A de-identified subject ID, COVID-19 status, age in years and sex were almost always included in the sample metadata. The material from the prospective study consisted of cDNA or gDNA derived from T cells, B-cell-depleted T cells, or PBMCs. Results and caveats for the whole study, not just this receptor: How much clinical and demographic metadata was included differed by source and by participant, and the metadata was provided uncurated.

TCRbeta CDR3 regions were amplified from genomic DNA using the immunoSEQ Assay, a bias-controlled multiplex PCR. Under the source paper's analysis protocol: Nucleated cell counts per sample were estimated from amplification of reference gene primers within the assay. To quantify the absolute abundance of each unique TCRbeta CDR3 rearrangement, sequence reads were collapsed and filtered. For each sample, productive Simpson clonality was calculated as the square root of Simpson's diversity index across productive rearrangements. TCRdb re-hosts the immuneACCESS table, in-frame sequences only. Its copies lack some clones; in the studies checked, an unresolved V gene accounts for under half of them, and the cause for the rest is not known. That table furnishes V, J and clone size, whereas the DNA furnished D and trimming. This sample lists 470,000 or so clones; nearly 90% were detected once. Clones ranked in the top ten supply approximately 2% of the sample.

Participants in the prospective study were enrolled through a virtual design, were aged roughly 18 to 95 years, and lived in 24 United States geographic areas. To assign participants to cohorts, the prospective study relied on clinical history that participants themselves reported in a screening survey and a study questionnaire. In the prospective study, mobile phlebotomists collected whole blood, serum and a nasopharyngeal or oropharyngeal swab from each participant. Over a roughly two-month period, participants in the prospective study had the option of providing additional blood draws and questionnaires. Prospective study blood samples were shipped either frozen or at room temperature before DNA extraction. CDR1 and CDR2 are read off the germline V gene as SGHTA and FQGNSA. From cysteine to phenylalanine, the CDR3 is 15 amino acids long. Only the CDR3 DNA is retained, 45 bases long and in frame from the first base. V is cut by 2 bases and J by 1 base, and the space between the germline ends is 11 bases.

Regarding this clone: Which antigen it targets is not known. Per-base quality was not reported, and no clone a single base away is much larger than it.

The chain joins TRBV7-2 to TRBJ1-1; D gene: possibly TRBD1, on 6 matching bases. The clonotype originates from a woman younger than 30 with acute COVID-19. Sequencing was carried out using PBMCs or T cells enriched from blood (not recorded which). In nucleotides, the sequence is TGTGCCAGCAGCTTAAGGCTAGGGGGGAACACTGAAGCTTTCTTT. The translation is CASSLRLGGNTEAFF.